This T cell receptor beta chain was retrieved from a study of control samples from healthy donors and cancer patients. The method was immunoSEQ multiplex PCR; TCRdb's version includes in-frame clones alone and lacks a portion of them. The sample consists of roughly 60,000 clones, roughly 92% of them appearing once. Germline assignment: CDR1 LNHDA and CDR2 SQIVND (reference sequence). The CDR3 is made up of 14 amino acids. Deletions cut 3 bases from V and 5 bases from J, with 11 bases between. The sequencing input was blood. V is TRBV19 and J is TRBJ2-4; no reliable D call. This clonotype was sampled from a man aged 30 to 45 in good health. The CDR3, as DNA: TGTGCCAGTAGTATCGGACCTCCCCAAAACATTCAGTACTTC. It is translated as CASSIGPPQNIQYF.